This TCR beta chain came from a study of T-cell memory formation after mild COVID-19. Study summary: There were largely donor-specific TCR clusters.

Trimming took 8 bases from V and 6 from J, leaving 17 bases between them. The CDR3 is 13 amino acids. In germline, CDR1 is SGHAT, CDR2 FQNNGV. Remarks on this clonotype: What it binds is not known.

Employing constant-segment primers, 5'RACE generated TCR alpha and TCR beta cDNA libraries bearing sample barcodes and UMIs. MiXCR was run by TCRdb on the 5' RACE reads, yielding one entry per CDR3 protein. The sample shows some 350,000 distinct CDR3 sequences, roughly 13% of them seen only once. Study outcomes and limitations: Researchers report contracting CD4+ clones mostly in CM and EM, with CD8+ clones in EMRA. Day 15 to 85 contracting clones showed balanced CD4/CD8; day 15 to 37 expanders favored CD4+.

The clonotype was recovered from a man aged 18-30 years who had mild COVID-19 (a few samples of this study predate the infection). Cell type and time point are not known. The V gene is TRBV11-2, the J gene TRBJ2-7; TRBD1 might be the D (6 bases). Material for sequencing was PBMCs or a T cell subset sorted from them (not recorded which). In DNA form, the CDR3 reads TGTGCCAGCCTCGAGGAGGCAGGGGTCGAGCAGTACTTC. It codes for CASLEEAGVEQYF.